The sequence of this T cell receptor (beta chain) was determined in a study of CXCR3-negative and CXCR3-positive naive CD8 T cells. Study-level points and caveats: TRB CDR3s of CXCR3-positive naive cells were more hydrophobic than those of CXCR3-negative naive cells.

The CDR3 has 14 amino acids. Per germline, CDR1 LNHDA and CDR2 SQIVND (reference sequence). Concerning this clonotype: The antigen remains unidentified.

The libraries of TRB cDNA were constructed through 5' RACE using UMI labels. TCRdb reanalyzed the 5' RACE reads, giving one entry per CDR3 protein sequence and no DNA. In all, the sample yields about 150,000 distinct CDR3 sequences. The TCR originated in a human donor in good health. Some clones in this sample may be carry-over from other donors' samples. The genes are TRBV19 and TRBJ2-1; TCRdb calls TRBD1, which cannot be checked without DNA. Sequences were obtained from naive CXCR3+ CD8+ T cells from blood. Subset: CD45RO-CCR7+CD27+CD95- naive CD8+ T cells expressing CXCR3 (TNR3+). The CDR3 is CASSIGLGAPEQLF.